This T cell receptor beta chain was documented in a study of Ad26.COV2.S vaccination and SARS-CoV-2 variants. Whole-study context: Once or twice, 56 days apart, Ad26.COV2.S was delivered intramuscularly.

Overall study results and limits: CD8+ and CD4+ T cells specific for spike reportedly responded with substantial breadth after vaccination.

The germline V gene has CDR1 DFQATT and CDR2 SNEGSKA (reference sequence). CDR3 length: 14 residues. Deletions cut 3 bases from V and 12 bases from J, with 21 bases between. Sequencing was performed with immunoSEQ multiplex PCR; in TCRdb, only in-frame clones are kept and a portion is missing. In the table there are around 400,000 clones, about 89% of which are singletons. A word on this clone: The antigen remains undetermined.

This sample's treatment: 15 to 20 received Ad26.COV2.S at low or high dose, single or two shots; about five received placebo; per-sample allocation not given. Sampling occurred on day 63 after the first vaccine or placebo injection. Within Boston, the person who donated was an adult of 18-55 years. Sample: peripheral blood, taken in a trial of Ad26.COV2.S vaccine versus placebo. This chain joins TRBV20-1 and TRBJ2-1; D uncertain. The sequence was obtained from a person aged 18-60 years who received the Ad26.COV2.S COVID-19 vaccine or a placebo. The CDR3 sequence: CSASEAVETVGQFF. The CDR3 nucleotides read TGCAGTGCTAGTGAGGCAGTCGAGACGGTCGGGCAGTTCTTC.